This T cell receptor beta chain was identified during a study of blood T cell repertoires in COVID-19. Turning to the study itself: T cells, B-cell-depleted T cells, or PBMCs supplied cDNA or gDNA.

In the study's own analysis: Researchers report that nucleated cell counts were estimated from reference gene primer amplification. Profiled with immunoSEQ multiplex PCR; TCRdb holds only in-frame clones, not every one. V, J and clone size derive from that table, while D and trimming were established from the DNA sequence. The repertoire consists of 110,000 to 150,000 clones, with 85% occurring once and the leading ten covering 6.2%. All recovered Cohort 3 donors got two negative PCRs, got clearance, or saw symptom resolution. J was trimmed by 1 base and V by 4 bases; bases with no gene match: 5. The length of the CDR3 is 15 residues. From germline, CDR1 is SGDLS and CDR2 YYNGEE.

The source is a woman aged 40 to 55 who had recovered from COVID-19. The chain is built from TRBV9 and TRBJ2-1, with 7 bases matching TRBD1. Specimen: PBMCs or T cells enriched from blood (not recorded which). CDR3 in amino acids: CASSPRQGSYNEQFF. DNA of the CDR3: TGTGCCAGCAGCCCAAGACAGGGTTCCTACAATGAGCAGTTCTTC.